Below, one TCR beta chain is given with its context. Per the study methods: Amplifying reference gene primers gave estimates of nucleated cell counts. The assay was immunoSEQ multiplex PCR, and TCRdb's table has in-frame clones only and misses some. The DNA gave D and trimming, while V, J and clone size come from that table. The repertoire holds about 46,000 clones, with over 75% as singletons. These data originate in a study of blood T cell repertoires in COVID-19. Study-level information: Specimens from acute and convalescent COVID-19 originated in the United States, Italy and Spain. T cells, B-cell-depleted T cells, or PBMCs supplied cDNA or gDNA.

It was during active infection that Seattle patients were enrolled and then longitudinally followed. Sequencing was carried out using peripheral blood. This TCR came from a woman of 80 years or more with COVID-19, enrolled during active disease.

The CDR3 protein is CASSVGDTSTNEKLFF. The DNA for the CDR3 is TGTGCCAGCAGCGTAGGGGACACTTCAACTAATGAAAAACTGTTTTTT. This sequence joins TRBV9 and TRBJ1-4, with D possibly matching TRBD1 (6 bases). The CDR3 is made up of 16 amino acids. With 0 bases removed from V and 0 bases from J, the gap between germline ends came to 9 bases. Germline loops: CDR1 SGDLS, CDR2 YYNGEE.